Listed below are T cell receptor beta chains from one sample, sequenced in a study of beta chain features in type 1 diabetes. Profiling relied on immunoSEQ multiplex PCR, and the TCRdb table lists in-frame clones only, not all of them. Of about 300,000 clones listed, roughly 14% were seen once; the top ten hold roughly 0.015%. The sequencing sample was made of naive CD4+ T cells from blood. These receptors came from a woman aged 18-29 years with type 1 diabetes. Both conserved end residues are part of each CDR3. Fields, in order: V gene, CDR3 length, clone size, J gene, CDR3 protein. Clone size is shown for a subset of rows, as once, few, many or a class of expanded clone.

TRBV4-2,16,NA,TRBJ1-1,CASTENGVSRGTEAFF
TRBV15,17,few,TRBJ2-5,CATRLGTSGTAQETQYF
TRBV5-1,14,few,TRBJ2-7,CASSISVPAYEQYF
TRBV29-1,16,NA,TRBJ2-2,CSVGRAGGPGIGELFF
TRBV18,16,NA,TRBJ1-5,CASSPRAGDGNQPQHF
TRBV7-2,15,NA,TRBJ2-1,CASSRTSGRDNEQFF
TRBV5-1,13,NA,TRBJ2-7,CASKGHSSYEQYF
TRBV30,14,NA,TRBJ1-1,CAWSVLSRNTEAFF
TRBV25-1,17,few,TRBJ2-1,CASGECWTSGIADEQFF
TRBV29-1,12,NA,TRBJ1-1,CSSRQGGTEAFF
TRBV15,15,NA,TRBJ1-5,CATSRRGMSGQPQHF